The 25 T cell receptor beta chains below all came from one sample that was sequenced in a study of cytomegalovirus exposure and HLA in healthy donors. PCR amplification relied on 60 Vbeta primers (plus 13 Jbeta primers). Clones were sequenced by immunoSEQ multiplex PCR, and TCRdb holds only the in-frame ones, with some missing. The repertoire includes 55,000 to 70,000 clones, around three quarters of them detected once, and 7% to 8% sits in the top ten. The sequenced sample was PBMCs. These receptors all stem from a man aged 18 to 29 in good health and CMV-seropositive.

Remarks on this clone: Mismatch with germline at one junction end may stem from a read error. The chain is built from TRBV6-5 and TRBJ2-7, with TRBD2 as a possible D gene (6 bases). CDR3 length equals 11 residues. Per germline, CDR1 MNHEY and CDR2 SVGAGI. The CDR3 region is CASKGLGLTIF. As DNA, the CDR3 is TGTGCCAGTAAAGGACTGGGACTCACCATATTC.

The chain joins TRBV11-2 to TRBJ1-1; TRBD1 might be the D (5 bases). The V gene's germline CDR1 is SGHAT and CDR2 FQNNGV. Trimming took 4 bases from V and 5 from J, leaving 14 bases between them. The CDR3 extends over 14 amino acids. The CDR3 here is CASSWGRGGTEAFF. The CDR3 nucleotides read TGTGCCAGCAGCTGGGGAAGGGGTGGGACTGAAGCTTTCTTT.

The V call is TRBV5-1, the J call TRBJ1-1; 9 bases fit TRBD1. Trimming took 4 bases from V and 4 from J; bases not matched to a gene: 8. Germline CDR1 and CDR2: SGHRS and YFSETQ. This CDR3 has 15 amino acids. In nucleotides, the CDR3 is TGCGCCAGCAGCCCGGGACAGGGAGAGGGCACTGAAGCTTTCTTT. Translating it yields CASSPGQGEGTEAFF.

Here the CDR3 DNA reads TGCACCAGCAGTCCGGGACCACAGGGGGGAGGCTACGAGCAGTACTTC. Translated: CTSSPGPQGGGYEQYF. The chain carries TRBV1 and TRBJ2-7; the DNA was not compared with TRBD1, the D call given in the table. TRBV1 is reported as a pseudogene. The CDR3 extends over 16 amino acids.

The V gene is TRBV19, the J gene TRBJ2-7; D gene ambiguous. This CDR3 is built from 11 residues. V was trimmed by 5 bases and J by 1 base, leaving 3 bases between them. Germline CDR1 and CDR2: LNHDA and SQIVND (reference sequence). This CDR3 is CASSASYEQYF. In nucleotides, the CDR3 is TGTGCCAGTAGTGCGTCCTACGAGCAGTACTTC.

The sample holds one count of this clone. The chain combines TRBV2 with TRBJ1-1; a possible D gene is TRBD1 (5 bases). This CDR3 spans 14 amino acids. The ends were cut back, 3 bases at V and 3 bases at J, with 11 bases in the middle. The germline V gene has CDR1 SNHLY and CDR2 FYNNEI. CDR3 sequence reads: CASSDRAVHTEAFF. The CDR3 DNA reads TGTGCCAGCAGTGACAGGGCAGTTCACACTGAAGCTTTCTTT.

The chain couples TRBV2 to TRBJ2-1; D is unresolved. This CDR3 has 8 residues. Germline values: CDR1 SNHLY, CDR2 FYNNEI. The V end lost 3 bases, the J end lost 14 bases, and 2 bases lay between the germline ends. The CDR3 region is CASSDEFF. CDR3 DNA: TGTGCCAGCAGTGACGAGTTCTTC.

This clone occurred a few times. This chain uses TRBV28 with TRBJ2-6; a weak D match, TRBD1 (6 bases). Germline V lookup: CDR1 MDHEN, CDR2 SYDVKM. V was pared by 6 bases and J by 1 base, with 10 bases between. This CDR3 comprises 15 residues. Here the CDR3 reads CASRYTGSGANVLTF. The DNA of the CDR3 is TGTGCCAGCAGGTACACAGGGTCTGGGGCCAACGTCCTGACTTTC.

V gene TRBV5-8 combines with J gene TRBJ2-1; the D gene is possibly TRBD2 (6 bases). From germline, CDR1 is SGHTS and CDR2 YDEGEE. V shed 2 bases and J shed 7 bases, with 22 bases lying between them. This CDR3 has 17 amino acids. The CDR3 region has the DNA TGTGCCAGCAGCTTATTAGGCGGGATCACCCAGAGAAATGAGCAGTTCTTC. This sequence encodes CASSLLGGITQRNEQFF.

This clone was seen just once. This chain connects TRBV5-1 to TRBJ2-6; a weak D match, TRBD1 (5 bases). Germline V gives CDR1 SGHRS, CDR2 YFSETQ. Deletions cut 4 bases from V and 4 bases from J, with 12 bases between. The CDR3 extends over 15 amino acids. Written as DNA, the CDR3 is TGCGCCAGCAGCGATTGGGGCGAGGGGGCCAACGTCCTGACTTTC. It specifies CASSDWGEGANVLTF.

The sample holds a few counts of this clone. The chain uses TRBV28 and TRBJ2-1; a weak D match, TRBD2 (6 bases). CDR3 size: 12 residues. The germline V gene encodes CDR1 MDHEN and CDR2 SYDVKM. V dropped 4 bases and J dropped 6 bases, with 7 bases sitting between them. The CDR3: CASSSGGNEQFF. The DNA for the CDR3 is TGTGCCAGCAGTTCCGGGGGCAATGAGCAGTTCTTC.

The chain has TRBV7-9 and TRBJ2-7, with D uncertain. The length of the CDR3 is 14 residues. Germline CDR1 SEHNR, CDR2 FQNEAQ (reference sequence). Trimming removed 5 bases from V and 3 bases from J, with 14 bases in between. CDR3 loop: CASSALGKVYEQYF. CDR3 DNA sequence: TGTGCCAGCAGCGCCCTCGGTAAAGTCTACGAGCAGTACTTC.

This sequence joins TRBV28 and TRBJ1-2; D call uncertain. Trimming cost V 3 bases and J 7 bases, with 15 bases left between them. The CDR3 extends over 14 amino acids. Per the germline V gene, CDR1 is MDHEN and CDR2 is SYDVKM. The CDR3 loop is CASSFSPGLAGYTF. CDR3 DNA sequence: TGTGCCAGCAGTTTCAGTCCGGGTTTGGCTGGCTACACCTTC.

The rearrangement uses TRBV30 and TRBJ1-2, with D possibly matching TRBD1 (5 bases). This CDR3 region has 14 residues. CDR1 is GTSNPN and CDR2 is SVGIG in the germline V gene (reference sequence). V lost 0 bases, J lost 8 bases, and 16 bases lay in between. CDR3 region: CAWSVQAREGGYTF. The CDR3 DNA reads TGTGCCTGGAGTGTACAGGCCAGGGAAGGGGGCTACACCTTC. Together with reference TRBV30 and TRBJ1-2, the CDR3 gives the full variable domain: SQTIHQWPATLVQPVGSPLSLECTVEGTSNPNLYWYRQAAGRGLQLLFYSVGIGQISSEVPQNLSASRPQDRQFILSSKKLLLSDSGFYLCAWSVQAREGGYTFGSGTRLTVV.

This clone was observed a few times. V is TRBV7-8 and J is TRBJ2-6, with a weak D call TRBD2 (6 bases). Trimming stripped 6 bases from V and 3 bases from J, with 12 bases between. This CDR3 contains 15 residues. CDR1 is SGHVS and CDR2 is FQNEAQ in the germline V gene. CDR3 protein: CASRPGDRGANVLTF. In DNA, the CDR3 is TGTGCCAGCAGGCCGGGAGATCGTGGGGCCAACGTCCTGACTTTC.

The chain links TRBV15 to TRBJ2-5; tentative D call: TRBD2 (6 bases). Germline loops: CDR1 LNHNV, CDR2 YYDKDF (reference sequence). This CDR3 has 15 residues. Trimming took 0 bases from V and 5 from J, leaving 13 bases between them. The chain's CDR3 is CATSRDLGGRETQYF. Here the CDR3 DNA reads TGTGCCACCAGCAGAGATCTGGGGGGAAGGGAGACCCAGTACTTC.

This clone was detected a few times. V gene TRBV6-1 combines with J gene TRBJ2-3; D is possibly TRBD1 (5 bases). The CDR3 consists of 13 residues. Trimming removed 10 bases from V and 4 bases from J, with 15 bases in between. Per germline, CDR1 MNHNS and CDR2 SASEGT. The CDR3 DNA sequence: TGTGCCATCGCGTACCAGGGATCAGATACGCAGTATTTT. Encoded protein: CAIAYQGSDTQYF.

The chain employs TRBV2 and TRBJ2-7; TRBD1 agrees at 12 bases. Germline lookup yields CDR1 SNHLY and CDR2 FYNNEI. CDR3 length: 15 amino acids. The trim removed 6 bases at V and 4 bases at J, leaving 7 bases unmatched. CDR3 in DNA: TGTGCCAGCAGGCCAGGGACAGGGGGCAATTACGAGCAGTACTTC. Its protein is CASRPGTGGNYEQYF.

The gene calls are TRBV6-4 and TRBJ2-3; D might be TRBD1 (6 bases). The CDR3 is 15 residues long. The ends were cut back, 0 bases at V and 6 bases at J, with 13 bases in the middle. CDR1 and CDR2 from the germline V gene are MRHNA and SNTAGT. DNA of the CDR3: TGTGCCAGCAGTGACTCGCCAGGGGTTATGGATACGCAGTATTTT. Translating gives CASSDSPGVMDTQYF.

The chain carries TRBV18 and TRBJ2-3; D remains unclear. Germline V gene sequence: CDR1 KGHSH, CDR2 LQKENI. V lost 4 bases to trimming and J lost 2 bases, with 7 bases between them. The CDR3 consists of 13 residues. This CDR3 reads CASSQSNTDTQYF. CDR3 DNA: TGTGCCAGCTCACAATCCAACACAGATACGCAGTATTTT.

The rearrangement links TRBV28 to TRBJ1-1, with TRBD1 identical over 7 bases. The CDR3 length is 14 residues. The germline CDR1 and CDR2 sequences are MDHEN and SYDVKM. Trimming cost V 7 bases and J 5 bases; bases outside gene matches: 10. The CDR3 DNA is TGTGCCAGCACCGCTCAGGGGGAGAGAACTGAAGCTTTCTTT. Protein: CASTAQGERTEAFF. Variable domain in full (rest from reference TRBV28 and TRBJ1-1): DVKVTQSSRYLVKRTGEKVFLECVQDMDHENMFWYRQDPGLGLRLIYFSYDVKMKEKGDIPEGYSVSREKKERFSLILESASTNQTSMYLCASTAQGERTEAFFGQGTRLTVV.

This clone has just a few counts. The chain recombines TRBV27 with TRBJ2-1; D call uncertain. The V and J ends lost 2 bases and 8 bases respectively, with 7 bases between them. From germline, CDR1 is MNHEY and CDR2 SMNVEV (reference sequence). CDR3 length: 12 amino acids. CDR3 residues: CASSLLGDEQFF. DNA for the CDR3: TGTGCCAGCAGTTTACTAGGCGATGAGCAGTTCTTC.

The CDR3 bases are TGTGCCAGCTCACCCGAGGGTCTCCAAGAGGCTTTCTTT. The encoded protein is CASSPEGLQEAFF. This chain links TRBV18 with TRBJ1-1; D ambiguous. Trimming stripped 3 bases from V and 11 bases from J, with 16 bases between. The CDR3 is 13 residues long. Per germline, CDR1 KGHSH and CDR2 LQKENI.

The chain carries TRBV5-1 and TRBJ1-1; the D gene is possibly TRBD1 (5 bases). The germline V gene encodes CDR1 SGHRS and CDR2 YFSETQ. CDR3 length: 13 residues. The V end was cut by 0 bases, the J end by 3 bases, with 6 bases between. The CDR3 reads CASSLVGDTEAFF. In DNA form, the CDR3 reads TGCGCCAGCAGCTTGGTAGGGGACACTGAAGCTTTCTTT. The full variable domain, its missing parts supplied by reference TRBV5-1 and TRBJ1-1, is KAGVTQTPRYLIKTRGQQVTLSCSPISGHRSVSWYQQTPGQGLQFLFEYFSETQRNKGNFPGRFSGRQFSNSRSEMNVSTLELGDSALYLCASSLVGDTEAFFGQGTRLTVV.

The chain recombines TRBV2 with TRBJ2-3, with TRBD2 identical over 8 bases. The CDR3 extends over 16 amino acids. With V trimmed by 4 bases and J by 2 bases, 8 bases remained unmatched. Germline CDR1 is SNHLY and CDR2 is FYNNEI. The CDR3 is CASSGSSGGLTDTQYF. CDR3 DNA: TGTGCCAGCAGTGGTTCGAGCGGGGGCCTCACAGATACGCAGTATTTT.